Listed below are T cell receptor beta chains from one sample, sequenced in a study of Graves' ophthalmopathy and Graves' hyperthyroidism. TCRdb recomputed calls from the multiplex PCR reads with MiXCR, one row per CDR3 protein. The sample has hundreds of thousands of distinct CDR3 sequences; around a fifth are singletons. The sequencing input was peripheral blood. The source is a woman aged 18-29 years with stable Graves' hyperthyroidism. Some clones in this sample may be carry-over from other donors' samples. CDR3s include the opening cysteine and the closing phenylalanine or tryptophan. The order of the fields is J gene, clone size, D gene, V gene, CDR3 protein, CDR3 DNA. D genes are given only for firm matches. Size is omitted from some rows. Given values are once, few, many or a class for expanded clones.

TRBJ2-2 | . | . | TRBV20-1 | CSAKGAGDGELFF | TGCAGTGCGAAGGGTGCAGGGGACGGGGAGCTGTTTTTT
TRBJ2-5 | . | TRBD2 | TRBV7-8 | CASSGRDWETQYF | TGTGCCAGCAGCGGGAGGGATTGGGAGACCCAGTACTTC
TRBJ2-5 | . | . | TRBV11-2 | CASSLGAGQTQYF | TGTGCCAGCAGCTTAGGGGCAGGACAGACCCAGTACTTC
TRBJ1-1 | many | . | TRBV7-9 | CASSLRSGANTEAFF | TGTGCCAGCAGCTTAAGGTCAGGGGCAAACACTGAAGCTTTCTTT
TRBJ2-5 | many | . | TRBV12-3/TRBV12-4 | CASRGRGGQETQYF | TGTGCCAGCAGAGGAAGGGGGGGGCAAGAGACCCAGTACTTC
TRBJ1-1 | . | . | TRBV28 | CASSLSAAIQDTEAFF | TGTGCCAGCAGTTTATCCGCCGCCATTCAAGACACTGAAGCTTTCTTT
TRBJ2-7 | . | . | TRBV27 | CASSSPRAGWYEQYF | TGTGCCAGCAGTTCCCCCCGGGCAGGGTGGTACGAGCAGTACTTC
TRBJ1-2 | many | TRBD1 | TRBV30 | CAWRSQTGGYGYTF | TGTGCCTGGAGATCACAGACAGGGGGGTATGGCTACACCTTC
TRBJ1-5 | many | . | TRBV18 | CASSPGSNQPQHF | TGTGCCAGCAGTCCAGGTAGCAATCAGCCCCAGCATTTT
TRBJ2-3 | many | TRBD1 | TRBV12-3/TRBV12-4 | CASSMDRPLTDTQYF | TGTGCCAGCAGCATGGACAGGCCCCTCACAGATACGCAGTATTTT
TRBJ1-5 | many | . | TRBV20-1 | CSARAANQPQHF | TGCAGTGCTAGAGCGGCGAATCAGCCCCAGCATTTT
TRBJ1-1 | many | TRBD1 | TRBV19 | CASLSRQGQTEAFF | TGTGCCAGTCTATCCCGACAGGGGCAAACTGAAGCTTTCTTT
TRBJ2-5 | many | TRBD2 | TRBV20-1 | CSASPTSGDFQETQYF | TGCAGTGCTAGTCCGACTAGCGGGGACTTCCAAGAGACCCAGTACTTC
TRBJ1-1 | many | . | TRBV7-8 | CASSLDKSGRAFF | TGTGCCAGCAGCTTAGATAAGTCAGGAAGGGCTTTCTTT
TRBJ2-4 | . | TRBD2 | TRBV11-2 | CASSLRRLAGATKNIQYF | TGTGCCAGCAGCTTAAGACGACTAGCGGGGGCTACCAAAAACATTCAGTACTTC
TRBJ1-1 | many | . | TRBV15 | CATSRDLRDTEAFF | TGTGCCACCAGCAGAGATCTGAGGGACACTGAAGCTTTCTTT
TRBJ2-7 | . | . | TRBV5-6 | CASSLQSFGAYEQYF | TGTGCCAGCAGCTTGCAGAGTTTCGGGGCTTACGAGCAGTACTTC
TRBJ1-1 | many | . | TRBV5-1 | CASSLSGTVDTEAFF | TGCGCCAGCAGCTTGTCGGGCACCGTGGACACTGAAGCTTTCTTT
TRBJ1-1 | many | TRBD1 | TRBV4-2 | CASSKAGTFLLGQENTEAFF | TGTGCCAGCAGCAAAGCCGGGACTTTCTTACTTGGACAGGAGAACACTGAAGCTTTCTTT
TRBJ2-5 | many | TRBD2 | TRBV30 | CAWKRGGPETQYF | TGTGCCTGGAAGCGGGGGGGCCCGGAGACCCAGTACTTC
TRBJ2-4 | . | . | TRBV11-2 | CASSVKHPGHIQYF | TGTGCCAGCAGCGTTAAACATCCGGGACACATTCAGTACTTC
TRBJ2-7 | many | . | TRBV28 | CASSWAQYEQYF | TGTGCCAGCAGTTGGGCTCAATACGAGCAGTACTTC
TRBJ2-7 | few | . | TRBV20-1 | CSARDGSNSYEQYF | TGCAGTGCTAGAGATGGGAGTAACTCCTACGAGCAGTACTTC
TRBJ1-3 | many | . | TRBV6-5 | CASRLDRNSGNTIYF | TGTGCCAGCAGACTCGACCGAAACTCTGGAAACACCATATATTTT
TRBJ2-6 | many | TRBD2 | TRBV2 | CASRSSGGANVLTF | TGTGCCAGCAGGTCTAGCGGTGGGGCCAACGTCCTGACTTTC
TRBJ2-7 | . | TRBD1 | TRBV6-1 | CASSRDSGSYEQYF | TGTGCCAGCAGCCGGGACAGCGGAAGCTACGAGCAGTACTTC
TRBJ1-2 | many | TRBD1 | TRBV15 | CATAAGGIEGYTF | TGTGCCACAGCGGCAGGGGGTATAGAAGGCTACACCTTC
TRBJ2-2 | many | TRBD1 | TRBV4-1 | CASSRQGTIPGELFF | TGCGCCAGCAGCCGACAGGGTACTATTCCCGGGGAGCTGTTTTTT
TRBJ2-5 | . | . | TRBV7-6 | CASSWGAPLETQYF | TGTGCCAGCAGCTGGGGCGCGCCTCTGGAGACCCAGTACTTC
TRBJ2-4 | few | . | TRBV30 | CAWSVDPWGNIKYF | TGTGCCTGGAGTGTAGACCCCTGGGGTAACATTAAGTACTTC
TRBJ1-5 | many | . | TRBV4-2 | CASSQGDGSYNQPQHF | TGTGCCAGCAGCCAAGGGGACGGATCTTACAATCAGCCCCAGCATTTT